What follows are 12 T cell receptor beta chains derived from one specimen sequenced in a study of blood T cells in healthy people across ages. Then a second PCR, running roughly 7 to 11 cycles, was carried out with a sample-barcoded 5' primer and a J-beta primer mix. TCRdb re-called the 5' RACE reads through MiXCR, storing one row per CDR3 protein. Of 1.5 million to 2 million distinct CDR3 sequences in the sample, about 50% are singletons; the top ten hold over 2%. The sample comprised blood. The source is a woman in her thirties or forties in good health.

The chain uses TRBV4-1 and TRBJ1-2; 7 nucleotides agree with TRBD1. Germline V CDR1 and CDR2: MGHRA, YSYEKL. The CDR3 sequence is 16 residues long. V lost 3 bases and J lost 0; bases outside the gene matches: 7. Here the CDR3 DNA reads TGCGCCAGCAGCCAGGTACAGGGGTCCTCTAACTATGGCTACACCTTC. Its protein is CASSQVQGSSNYGYTF.

The table lists this clonotype with a few counts. The chain couples TRBV2 to TRBJ1-5; TRBD1 matches at 7 bases. The CDR3 runs to 17 residues. Germline-derived CDR1 and CDR2 are SNHLY and FYNNEI. Trimming at V came to 4 bases and at J to 0 bases, leaving 9 bases not matched to a gene. CDR3 nucleotide sequence: TGTGCCAGCAGTGTGCCCGGGACAGATTATAGCAATCAGCCCCAGCATTTT. It specifies CASSVPGTDYSNQPQHF.

The rearrangement links TRBV28 to TRBJ2-4; maybe TRBD2 (7 bases). CDR3 size: 13 residues. Trimming removed 2 bases at V and 11 bases at J, with 13 bases between. The germline V gene encodes CDR1 MDHEN and CDR2 SYDVKM. The CDR3 DNA sequence: TGTGCCAGCAGTTTAGAGCGGGACAACTTTCAGTACTTC. It codes for CASSLERDNFQYF.

This chain joins TRBV15 and TRBJ2-3, with D tentatively TRBD2 (5 bases). V lost 4 bases and J 6 bases, leaving 14 bases between the germline ends. The CDR3 length is 14 residues. Germline CDR1 is LNHNV and CDR2 is YYDKDF (reference sequence). Here the CDR3 reads CATSKLEYTDTQYF. The DNA for the CDR3 is TGTGCCACCAGCAAACTAGAGTATACGGATACGCAGTATTTT.

This CDR3 is CASSLDLGEKLFF. CDR3 nucleotides: TGTGCCAGCAGCTTAGACCTTGGAGAAAAACTGTTTTTT. The chain has TRBV7-2 and TRBJ1-4; no clear D gene. CDR1 SGHTA and CDR2 FQGNSA come from the germline V gene. Trimming stripped 1 base from V and 8 bases from J, with 8 bases between. The CDR3 spans 13 residues. Complete variable domain (other parts from reference TRBV7-2 and TRBJ1-4): GAGVSQSPSNKVTEKGKDVELRCDPISGHTALYWYRQSLGQGLEFLIYFQGNSAPDKSGLPSDRFSAERTGGSVSTLTIQRTQQEDSAVYLCASSLDLGEKLFFGSGTQLSVL.

This clonotype turned up a few times. The chain has TRBV4-1 and TRBJ2-5, with D perhaps matching TRBD2 (5 bases). Deletions cut 2 bases from V and 3 bases from J, with 13 bases between. CDR1 is MGHRA, CDR2 YSYEKL, per germline. The CDR3 runs to 15 residues. The CDR3 reads CASSQNPRGEETQYF. In DNA form, the CDR3 reads TGCGCCAGCAGCCAAAATCCCCGGGGAGAAGAGACCCAGTACTTC.

V gene TRBV6-5 combines with J gene TRBJ2-1; TRBD1 aligns across 11 bases. The CDR3 is made up of 14 amino acids. J was trimmed by 9 bases and V by 8 bases; bases with no gene match: 9. The germline gives CDR1 MNHEY, CDR2 SVGAGI. The CDR3 bases are TGTGCCAGCGAGCGGACAGGGGGCTTCGGTGAGCAGTTCTTC. As protein: CASERTGGFGEQFF.

For the CDR3, the DNA is TGCGCCAGCAGCCAAGTGGGGATTGGGAACACTGAAGCTTTCTTT. This sequence encodes CASSQVGIGNTEAFF. The chain joins TRBV4-3 to TRBJ1-1; no clear D gene. The V gene's germline CDR1 is LGHNA and CDR2 YSLEER. This CDR3 contains 15 residues. Trimming took off 1 base at V and 1 base at J, with 10 bases between the two ends.

This chain connects TRBV28 to TRBJ2-6; 12 bases are shared with TRBD1. The V segment lost 8 bases and the J segment 3 bases; nucleotides outside the gene matches: 5. The germline V gene encodes CDR1 MDHEN and CDR2 SYDVKM. This CDR3 is built from 16 residues. The CDR3 protein is CASRDRGQSGANVLTF. CDR3 bases: TGTGCCAGCCGGGACAGGGGGCAAAGTGGGGCCAACGTCCTGACTTTC. The variable domain in full, with the rest retrieved from reference TRBV28 and TRBJ2-6, is DVKVTQSSRYLVKRTGEKVFLECVQDMDHENMFWYRQDPGLGLRLIYFSYDVKMKEKGDIPEGYSVSREKKERFSLILESASTNQTSMYLCASRDRGQSGANVLTFGAGSRLTVL.

This clonotype was counted between two and nine times. The rearrangement links TRBV7-2 to TRBJ2-7, with D possibly TRBD2 on 6 matching bases. Germline V gives CDR1 SGHTA, CDR2 FQGNSA. Trimming took off 1 base at V and 7 bases at J, with 14 bases between the two ends. The CDR3 has 14 residues. CDR3 sequence: CASSLELALGEQYF. DNA for the CDR3: TGTGCCAGCAGCTTAGAACTAGCCCTGGGGGAGCAGTACTTC.

This clonotype was seen only a few times. V usage is TRBV5-1 and J usage is TRBJ2-5, with TRBD1 matching over 8 bases. CDR3 length equals 17 residues. Germline V gene data show CDR1 as SGHRS and CDR2 as YFSETQ. After removal of 5 bases from V and 5 bases from J, the junction contained 17 bases not matched to a gene. The CDR3 coding sequence is TGCGCCAGCAGTTCGAGTAGTCGGCAGGGGGCTGGCGAGACCCAGTACTTC. Its translation: CASSSSSRQGAGETQYF.

This clonotype has at least ten counts. The V and J genes are TRBV12-5 and TRBJ2-3; D not resolved. The CDR3 sequence is 12 residues long. Germline V gene sequence: CDR1 LGHNT, CDR2 FRNRAP. V was cut by 2 bases and J by 2 bases, with 2 bases left in between. The CDR3: CASGLSTDTQYF. The CDR3 DNA is TGTGCTAGTGGTTTGTCCACAGATACGCAGTATTTT. The whole variable domain, remainder taken from reference TRBV12-5 and TRBJ2-3, is DARVTQTPRHKVTEMGQEVTMRCQPILGHNTVFWYRQTMMQGLELLAYFRNRAPLDDSGMPKDRFSAEMPDATLATLKIQPSEPRDSAVYFCASGLSTDTQYFGPGTRLTVL.